The 8 T cell receptor beta chains given below trace back to one sample, sequenced in a study of OX40 agonist ivuxolimab in advanced cancers. Profiled with immunoSEQ multiplex PCR; TCRdb holds only in-frame clones, not every one. Found here are 100,000 to 130,000 clones, approximately 90% of them singletons; the top ten hold under 0.85%. The starting material was CD4+ or CD8+ T cells sorted from blood, obtained in a trial of the OX40 agonist ivuxolimab. Receptor source: an adult with an advanced solid tumor such as melanoma, head and neck, liver or kidney cancer.

This chain uses TRBV30 with TRBJ2-5; 8 positions match TRBD1. Germline values: CDR1 GTSNPN, CDR2 SVGIG (reference sequence). The CDR3 is 13 residues long. The junction had 11 bases not matched to a gene; V was cut back by 3 bases and J by 11 bases. The CDR3 DNA is TGTGCCTGGAGCCCGCCAGGGGGCGAGGAGCAGTACTTC. This encodes CAWSPPGGEEQYF.

This rearrangement joins TRBV7-2 to TRBJ2-1; 10 bases agree with TRBD1. V lost 5 bases and J lost 2; bases outside the gene matches: 3. The CDR3 consists of 15 residues. Germline V gives CDR1 SGHTA, CDR2 FQGNSA. The CDR3 DNA is TGTGCCAGCAGCCGTGGACAGGGGGCCTACAATGAGCAGTTCTTC. Protein sequence: CASSRGQGAYNEQFF.

In its sample, this clone was seen once. The J gene is TRBJ2-5, the V gene TRBV11-2; no clear D. V was cut by 4 bases and J by 5 bases, with 11 bases left in between. This CDR3 has 13 amino acids. Per the germline V gene, CDR1 is SGHAT and CDR2 is FQNNGV. In DNA form, the CDR3 reads TGTGCCAGCAGCTCCATTCGGGCCGAGACCCAGTACTTC. Translating gives CASSSIRAETQYF. Drawing the rest from reference TRBV11-2 and TRBJ2-5, the complete variable domain is EAGVAQSPRYKIIEKRQSVAFWCNPISGHATLYWYQQILGQGPKLLIQFQNNGVVDDSQLPKDRFSAERLKGVDSTLKIQPAKLEDSAVYLCASSSIRAETQYFGPGTRLLVL.

The chain carries TRBV2 and TRBJ2-7; D possibly matches TRBD1 or TRBD2 (5 bases each). V lost 6 bases, J lost 3 bases, and 12 bases lay in between. Germline values: CDR1 SNHLY, CDR2 FYNNEI. This CDR3 has 13 amino acids. CDR3 protein: CASRGVPRYEQYF. CDR3 DNA sequence: TGTGCCAGCAGGGGGGTACCCCGCTACGAGCAGTACTTC.

The chain joins TRBV10-2 to TRBJ1-1; unclear D gene. CDR3 size: 16 residues. The ends were cut back, 7 bases at V and 0 bases at J, with 18 bases in the middle. CDR1 and CDR2 (germline): WSHSY, SAAADI. The CDR3 loop is CASTLAGSGLNTEAFF. The CDR3 bases are TGCGCCAGCACCCTTGCGGGTTCGGGCCTGAACACTGAAGCTTTCTTT.

This chain connects TRBV6-1 to TRBJ1-2; no clear D. This CDR3 region has 13 residues. The ends were cut back, 2 bases at V and 9 bases at J, with 13 bases in the middle. CDR1 MNHNS and CDR2 SASEGT come from the germline V gene. The CDR3 coding sequence is TGTGCCAGCAGTGAAAGTCTCCGGGCTCGCTACACCTTC. Translated, it gives CASSESLRARYTF.

The chain joins TRBV10-1 to TRBJ2-4, with D perhaps matching TRBD2 (6 bases). Germline-derived CDR1 and CDR2 are WNHNN and SYGVQD (reference sequence). The CDR3 contains 13 residues. V gave up 2 bases and J gave up 8 bases, with 10 bases separating them. The chain's CDR3 is CASSEVPGDIQYF. CDR3 sequence (DNA): TGCGCCAGCAGTGAGGTCCCGGGGGACATTCAGTACTTC.

CDR3 sequence: CATEGSTDTQYF. CDR3 nucleotides: TGTGCCACCGAGGGGAGCACAGATACGCAGTATTTT. The chain links TRBV10-3 to TRBJ2-3, with D perhaps given as TRBD1 or TRBD2 (5 bases each). The germline V gene has CDR1 ENHRY and CDR2 SYGVKD. This CDR3 is built from 12 residues. V lost 10 bases, J lost 0 bases, and 8 bases lay in between.